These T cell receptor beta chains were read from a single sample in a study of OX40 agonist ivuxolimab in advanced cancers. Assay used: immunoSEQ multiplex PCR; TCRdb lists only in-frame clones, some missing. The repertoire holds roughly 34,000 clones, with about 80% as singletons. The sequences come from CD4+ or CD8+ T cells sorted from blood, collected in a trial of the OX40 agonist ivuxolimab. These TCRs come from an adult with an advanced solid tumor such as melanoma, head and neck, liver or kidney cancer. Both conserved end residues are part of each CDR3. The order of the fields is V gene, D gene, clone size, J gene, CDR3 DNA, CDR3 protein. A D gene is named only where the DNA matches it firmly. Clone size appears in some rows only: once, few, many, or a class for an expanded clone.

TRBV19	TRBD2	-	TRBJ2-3	TGTGCCAGCGCCAGCGGGGCGGTATTGGGAGATACGCAGTATTTT	CASASGAVLGDTQYF
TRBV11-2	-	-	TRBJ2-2	TGTGCCAGCAGATGGAACACCGGGGAGCTGTTTTTT	CASRWNTGELFF
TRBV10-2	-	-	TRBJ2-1	TGCGCCAGCAGAGACCACGATAAGTCCTACAATGAGCAGTTCTTC	CASRDHDKSYNEQFF
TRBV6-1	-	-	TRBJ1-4	TGTGCCAGCAGTGAAGCTTGGAATCACATCCGTGAAAAACTGTTTTTT	CASSEAWNHIREKLFF
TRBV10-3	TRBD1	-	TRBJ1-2	TGTGCCATCATGAGGGGACAGGGAAACTATGGCTACACCTTC	CAIMRGQGNYGYTF
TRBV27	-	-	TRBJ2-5	TGTGCCAGCAGATCGGGGGTCCTAAGAGAGACCCAGTACTTC	CASRSGVLRETQYF
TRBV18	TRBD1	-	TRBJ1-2	TGTGCCAGCTCACCAGGAGTCACAGGGGCCGGGGGCTACACCTTC	CASSPGVTGAGGYTF
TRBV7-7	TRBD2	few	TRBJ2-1	TGTGCCAGCAGCCCGGGCAGGGTGGTAGCGGGGGGTTACAATGAGCAGTTCTTC	CASSPGRVVAGGYNEQFF
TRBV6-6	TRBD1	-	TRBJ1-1	TGTGCCAGCACCAAGAGGGGGCACTCTGAAGCTTTCTTT	CASTKRGHSEAFF
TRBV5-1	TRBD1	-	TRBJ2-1	TGCGCCAGCAGCCGAAACCGGGACAGTTCCTACAATGAGCAGTTCTTC	CASSRNRDSSYNEQFF
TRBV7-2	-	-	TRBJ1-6	TGTGCCAGCAGCTTAGTTGGGGTGCGGGAGTCACCCCTCCACTTT	CASSLVGVRESPLHF
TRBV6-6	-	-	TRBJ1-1	TGTGCCAGCAGTACCCAAGGACAATACATGAACACTGAAGCTTTCTTT	CASSTQGQYMNTEAFF
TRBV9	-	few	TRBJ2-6	TGTGCCAGCAGCGTAGGGGCAAGGGGGTCTGGGGCCAACGTCCTGACTTTC	CASSVGARGSGANVLTF
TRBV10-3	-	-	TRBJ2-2	TGTGCCATCACCGGGGGAAACACCGGGGAGCTGTTTTTT	CAITGGNTGELFF
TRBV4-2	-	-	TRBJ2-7	TGTGCCAGCAGCCAAGTTTCTGACAGAACCTACGAGCAGTACTTC	CASSQVSDRTYEQYF
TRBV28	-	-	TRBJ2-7	TGTGCCAGCCGGACCTGGACGGCGAAGCAGTACTTC	CASRTWTAKQYF
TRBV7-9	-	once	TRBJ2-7	TGTGCCAGCAGCTTATTGCGGGGGCCAGGGGTTTACGAGCAGTACTTC	CASSLLRGPGVYEQYF
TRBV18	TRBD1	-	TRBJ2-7	TGTGCCAGCTCACCCGGGACAGGCTACGAGCAGTACTTC	CASSPGTGYEQYF
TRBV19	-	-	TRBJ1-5	TGTGCCAGTAGCCTAACGGGGTCGACTCAGCCCCAGCATTTT	CASSLTGSTQPQHF